Below are 4 T cell receptor beta chains sequenced from a single sample in a study of blood T cell repertoires in COVID-19. The protocol was immunoSEQ multiplex PCR, while the TCRdb copy is restricted to in-frame clones and leaves out a portion. The data show about 230,000 clones, roughly 83% seen once. What was sequenced was peripheral blood. The receptors come from a woman in her 50s with acute or convalescent COVID-19.

The chain carries TRBV3-1 (or the pseudogene TRBV3-2) and TRBJ2-3; TRBD2 matches 11 bases. Germline loops: CDR1 LGHDT, CDR2 YNNKEL (reference sequence). After removal of 4 bases from V and 6 bases from J, the junction contained 3 bases not matched to a gene. There are 14 residues in the CDR3. This CDR3 is CASSPSSGGDTQYF. The CDR3 DNA sequence: TGTGCCAGCAGCCCCTCTAGCGGGGGGGATACGCAGTATTTT.

The chain has TRBV18 and TRBJ2-3, with 8 bases matching TRBD2. CDR3 length: 14 amino acids. The germline V gene encodes CDR1 KGHSH and CDR2 LQKENI. J gave up 5 bases and V 2 bases, and 3 bases lay outside the gene matches. DNA for the CDR3: TGTGCCAGCTCACCATCGCTAGCGGGAGATACGCAGTATTTT. This sequence encodes CASSPSLAGDTQYF. Variable domain in full (rest from reference TRBV18 and TRBJ2-3): NAGVMQNPRHLVRRRGQEARLRCSPMKGHSHVYWYRQLPEEGLKFMVYLQKENIIDESGMPKERFSAEFPKEGPSILRIQQVVRGDSAAYFCASSPSLAGDTQYFGPGTRLTVL.

The chain is built from TRBV7-8 and TRBJ1-5; unclear D gene. The ends were cut back, 5 bases at V and 0 bases at J, with 11 bases in the middle. The CDR3 consists of 15 residues. Germline values: CDR1 SGHVS, CDR2 FQNEAQ. Here the CDR3 reads CASSPSEVSNQPQHF. The CDR3 DNA sequence: TGTGCCAGCAGCCCCTCAGAGGTTAGCAATCAGCCCCAGCATTTT.

The V gene is TRBV6-6, the J gene TRBJ2-2; perhaps TRBD1 as D (5 bases). Germline CDR1 reads MNHNY; CDR2 reads SVGAGI (reference sequence). Trimming shortened V by 5 bases and J by 3 bases, and 19 bases separated the two germline ends. The CDR3 covers 17 residues. The CDR3 spells CASSPAGRVLDTGELFF. The CDR3 DNA reads TGTGCCAGCAGTCCGGCCGGCAGGGTACTTGACACCGGGGAGCTGTTTTTT.